This is a list of T cell receptor beta chains from one sample in a study of cytomegalovirus exposure and HLA in healthy donors. Assay used: immunoSEQ multiplex PCR; TCRdb lists only in-frame clones, some missing. The sample totals approximately 140,000 clones. The sample was PBMCs. These receptors were taken from a woman aged 40 to 50 in good health and CMV-seronegative. The CDR3 runs from the conserved cysteine through the conserved F or W. Each record gives: V gene, D gene, J gene, CDR3 length, CDR3 protein, CDR3 DNA. D genes are given only for firm matches.

>TRBV7-3|TRBD2|TRBJ2-1|15
CASSSLSGGYNEQFF
TGTGCCAGCAGCTCATTGAGCGGGGGTTACAATGAGCAGTTCTTC
>TRBV25-1|.|TRBJ2-6|13
CASMRAGANVLTF
TGTGCCAGCATGAGGGCCGGGGCCAACGTCCTGACTTTC
>TRBV19|TRBD2|TRBJ2-3|16
CASSPSRDYVTDTQYF
TGTGCCAGTAGTCCCTCCAGGGACTACGTCACAGATACGCAGTATTTT
>TRBV18|TRBD1|TRBJ2-7|15
CASSPSQGATYEQYF
TGTGCCAGCTCACCCTCCCAGGGGGCGACTTACGAGCAGTACTTC
>TRBV6-1|.|TRBJ2-2|15
CASSTGTSNTGELFF
TGTGCCAGCAGTACCGGGACTTCCAACACCGGGGAGCTGTTTTTT
>TRBV6-1|TRBD1|TRBJ2-7|13
CASTRQGASEQYF
TGTGCCAGCACACGACAGGGGGCGAGCGAGCAGTACTTC
>TRBV5-1|TRBD2|TRBJ2-7|14
CASSLTGGEGRQYF
TGCGCCAGCAGTCTCACGGGGGGGGAGGGAAGGCAGTACTTC
>TRBV4-3|.|TRBJ1-1|15
CASSQDYGVNTEAFF
TGCGCCAGCAGCCAAGATTACGGAGTGAACACTGAAGCTTTCTTT
>TRBV28|.|TRBJ2-3|17
CASSPAFGGIGTDTQYF
TGTGCCAGCAGTCCGGCTTTCGGCGGGATAGGCACAGATACGCAGTATTTT
>TRBV11-1|TRBD2|TRBJ2-3|18
CASSQPAGLAGSTDTQYF
TGTGCCAGCAGCCAACCGGCGGGACTAGCGGGCAGCACAGATACGCAGTATTTT
>TRBV19|TRBD1|TRBJ1-2|15
CASTSSDRSNYGYTF
TGTGCCAGTACCTCTTCGGACAGGTCGAACTATGGCTACACCTTC
>TRBV7-2|TRBD1|TRBJ1-1|12
CASTPDRGNVFF
TGTGCCAGCACCCCGGACAGGGGTAATGTTTTCTTT
>TRBV28|TRBD2|TRBJ2-3|15
CASSTLAASTDTQYF
TGTGCCAGCAGTACCCTAGCGGCTAGCACAGATACGCAGTATTTT
>TRBV28|.|TRBJ1-1|14
CASNPGGMNTEAFF
TGTGCCAGCAACCCTGGAGGAATGAACACTGAAGCTTTCTTT
>TRBV4-3|TRBD1|TRBJ1-2|16
CASSQGTGGIGYGYTF
TGCGCCAGCAGCCAAGGGACAGGGGGCATAGGCTATGGCTACACCTTC
>TRBV7-2|TRBD1|TRBJ1-2|14
CASSTWTGGDGYTF
TGTGCCAGCAGCACCTGGACAGGGGGCGATGGCTACACCTTC
>TRBV7-2|.|TRBJ2-1|14
CASSLQLAYNEQFF
TGTGCCAGCAGCTTACAACTAGCCTACAATGAGCAGTTCTTC
>TRBV29-1|TRBD1|TRBJ1-2|11
CSSDRAGGYTF
TGCAGCTCGGACAGGGCAGGTGGCTACACCTTC
>TRBV7-7|TRBD1|TRBJ2-2|17
CASSETRQGAGTGELFF
TGTGCTAGCAGCGAGACAAGACAGGGGGCAGGAACCGGGGAGCTGTTTTTT
>TRBV7-3|TRBD2|TRBJ2-3|17
CASSLTVPRGGTDTQYF
TGTGCCAGCAGCTTAACGGTCCCGCGGGGGGGCACAGATACGCAGTATTTT
>TRBV5-1|TRBD1|TRBJ2-1|14
CASSLGDRDNEQFF
TGCGCCAGCAGCTTGGGAGACAGGGACAATGAGCAGTTCTTC
>TRBV7-2|.|TRBJ2-2|16
CASRLDRDSWSGELFF
TGTGCCAGCAGGTTGGACCGGGACTCCTGGAGCGGGGAGCTGTTTTTT
>TRBV5-6|TRBD1|TRBJ2-2|15
CASSLGTGATGELFF
TGTGCCAGCAGCCTTGGGACAGGGGCGACCGGGGAGCTGTTTTTT